The next 32 T cell receptor beta chains were all read from a single sample in a study of blood T cells in healthy people across ages. A J-beta primer mix and a sample-barcoded 5' primer were used in a second PCR of roughly 6 to 11 cycles. TCRdb called the 5' RACE reads again in MiXCR, with one record for every CDR3 protein. Of about a million distinct CDR3 sequences in the sample, roughly 47% were seen once. What was sequenced was blood. All receptors derive from a woman aged 55-70 years in good health.

This clonotype was seen a handful of times. The genes are TRBV11-2 and TRBJ2-1; 7 bases line up with TRBD2. CDR1 is SGHAT, CDR2 FQNNGV, per germline. The junction had 9 bases not matched to a gene; V was cut back by 6 bases and J by 4 bases. CDR3 size: 15 residues. The CDR3 DNA reads TGTGCCAGCAGGTCTATAGCGGGCTTGTACAATGAGCAGTTCTTC. Protein sequence: CASRSIAGLYNEQFF.

The V and J genes are TRBV3-1 and TRBJ2-7, with 7 bases aligning to TRBD1. TRBJ2-1 matches the DNA end more closely, so the J call is doubtful. CDR1 is LGHDT, CDR2 YNNKEL, per germline (reference sequence). The CDR3 totals 15 residues. DNA of the CDR3: TGTGCCAGCAGTCGACGGACAGGTAATGACAATGAGCAGTTCTTC. Protein sequence: CASSRRTGNDNEQFF.

The chain links TRBV27 to TRBJ2-1, with 8 positions matching TRBD2. The CDR3 has 16 amino acids. J gave up 1 base and V 3 bases, and 5 bases lay outside the gene matches. The V gene's germline CDR1 is MNHEY and CDR2 SMNVEV (reference sequence). DNA for the CDR3: TGTGCCAGCAGTTTCCCAGCGGGAGCATCCTACAATGAGCAGTTCTTC. Translation: CASSFPAGASYNEQFF.

The rearrangement links TRBV4-3 to TRBJ1-1; D ambiguous. The CDR3 contains 16 residues. V was trimmed by 1 base and J by 0 bases, leaving 12 bases between them. Germline V gene sequence: CDR1 LGHNA, CDR2 YSLEER. The CDR3 region is CASSQGFRALNTEAFF. The CDR3 DNA is TGCGCCAGCAGCCAAGGATTTAGGGCACTGAACACTGAAGCTTTCTTT.

This clonotype was observed a handful of times. The CDR3: CAISAGGRTDTQYF. CDR3 DNA sequence: TGTGCCATCAGTGCCGGCGGGCGCACAGATACGCAGTATTTT. The V gene is TRBV10-3, the J gene TRBJ2-3, with a possible D match to TRBD2 (5 bases). The CDR3 consists of 14 residues. V gave up 4 bases and J gave up 1 base, with 9 bases separating them. Germline CDR1 is ENHRY and CDR2 is SYGVKD.

This chain uses TRBV7-6 with TRBJ1-5; D is possibly TRBD1 (5 bases). The germline V gene has CDR1 SGHVS and CDR2 FNYEAQ. The V end was cut by 1 base, the J end by 5 bases, with 12 bases between. The CDR3 extends over 15 amino acids. DNA of the CDR3: TGTGCCAGCAGCTTAGACGGGGGGGTCGATCAGCCCCAGCATTTT. Translating gives CASSLDGGVDQPQHF.

This clonotype was seen repeatedly, ten times or more. The J gene is TRBJ2-7, the V gene TRBV12-3 or TRBV12-4; D may match TRBD1 or TRBD2 (6 bases each). Trimming stripped 3 bases from V and 3 bases from J, with 12 bases between. The CDR3 covers 14 residues. CDR3 protein: CASSLTGGGYEQYF. In nucleotides, the CDR3 is TGTGCCAGCAGTTTGACCGGGGGCGGCTACGAGCAGTACTTC.

The rearrangement uses TRBV28 and TRBJ2-5, with TRBD2 matching 11 bases. The J call may be faulty, since TRBJ2-7 better matches the DNA end. Germline V gene sequence: CDR1 MDHEN, CDR2 SYDVKM. This CDR3 region has 15 residues. The CDR3 region has the DNA TGTGCCAGCAGCCCCATTAGCGGGAGGGCCCACGAGCAGTACTTC. Translation gives CASSPISGRAHEQYF.

J is TRBJ1-2 and V is TRBV7-9, with D possibly TRBD1 on 6 matching bases. The V end was cut by 1 base, the J end by 2 bases, with 11 bases between. The CDR3 has 15 amino acids. Germline CDR1 reads SEHNR; CDR2 reads FQNEAQ (reference sequence). The CDR3 bases are TGTGCCAGCAGCTTAGAGGGGGGCATCAACTATGGCTACACCTTC. Residues: CASSLEGGINYGYTF.

The chain uses TRBV4-1 and TRBJ2-4; D tentatively fits TRBD1 or TRBD2 (5 bases each). The CDR3 contains 16 residues. CDR1 is MGHRA, CDR2 YSYEKL, per germline. With 1 base removed from V and 9 bases from J, the gap between germline ends came to 19 bases. The CDR3 DNA is TGCGCCAGCAGCCAAGTCGGGGCTAACAGAATGGGCATTCAGTACTTC. Amino acid sequence: CASSQVGANRMGIQYF.

Only a few counts were recorded for this clonotype. J is TRBJ2-3 and V is TRBV7-2; no clear D. The germline V gene encodes CDR1 SGHTA and CDR2 FQGNSA. The germline V and J ends were trimmed by 1 base and 6 bases, with 8 bases remaining between them. The CDR3 is 13 residues long. CDR3 sequence: CASSLVLGDTQYF. The CDR3 region has the DNA TGTGCCAGCAGCTTAGTTCTTGGGGATACGCAGTATTTT.

J is TRBJ2-1 and V is TRBV7-6; D is unclear. CDR3 length equals 15 residues. Germline lookup yields CDR1 SGHVS and CDR2 FNYEAQ. V was clipped by 0 bases and J by 1 base, with 7 bases between them. The CDR3 DNA follows: TGTGCCAGCAGCTTAGCACTACTTTCCTACAATGAGCAGTTCTTC. Translated, it gives CASSLALLSYNEQFF.

The chain uses TRBV20-1 and TRBJ2-1; D may be TRBD2 (6 bases). Trimming stripped 7 bases from V and 7 bases from J, with 20 bases between. CDR1 is DFQATT, CDR2 SNEGSKA, per germline (reference sequence). This CDR3 is built from 14 residues. CDR3 residues: CSGSTRAWANEQFF. The CDR3, as DNA: TGCAGTGGCTCGACTAGAGCCTGGGCAAATGAGCAGTTCTTC.

The chain employs TRBV9 and TRBJ2-1, with 7 bases identical to TRBD2. V shed 0 bases and J 3 bases; nucleotides not matched to a gene: 6. The CDR3 runs 16 residues. CDR1 SGDLS and CDR2 YYNGEE come from the germline V gene. The CDR3 nucleotides are TGTGCCAGCAGCGTAGTTGCGGGGGAGAACTACAATGAGCAGTTCTTC. It encodes CASSVVAGENYNEQFF. Combining the CDR3 with reference TRBV9 and TRBJ2-1 gives the whole variable domain DSGVTQTPKHLITATGQRVTLRCSPRSGDLSVYWYQQSLDQGLQFLIQYYNGEERAKGNILERFSAQQFPDLHSELNLSSLELGDSALYFCASSVVAGENYNEQFFGPGTRLTVL.

The chain uses TRBV6-6 and TRBJ1-2, with D unclear. Germline lookup yields CDR1 MNHNY and CDR2 SVGAGI (reference sequence). The CDR3 has 11 residues. V was cut by 7 bases and J by 6 bases, with 9 bases left in between. The CDR3 is CASTLFDGYTF. The CDR3 region has the DNA TGTGCCAGCACCCTTTTTGATGGCTACACCTTC.

In its sample, this clonotype was seen a few times. The chain links TRBV20-1 to TRBJ2-7; 7 bases are a match to TRBD1. Germline V gene sequence: CDR1 DFQATT, CDR2 SNEGSKA (reference sequence). The CDR3 is 15 residues long. The V gene end was trimmed by 6 bases and the J gene end by 0 bases; junction bases not matched to a gene: 11. In DNA, the CDR3 is TGCAGTGCCGAAAGGGTGGGACAGTACTCCTACGAGCAGTACTTC. It is translated as CSAERVGQYSYEQYF.

V is TRBV27 and J is TRBJ2-2; TRBD1 or TRBD2 may be the D gene (7 bases each). Trimming left V 5 bases short and J 5 bases short, with 18 bases between. Germline CDR1 and CDR2: MNHEY and SMNVEV (reference sequence). CDR3 length: 16 amino acids. The CDR3 reads CASSPRQGGWTGELFF. The CDR3 DNA sequence: TGTGCCAGCAGTCCCCGACAGGGAGGGTGGACCGGGGAGCTGTTTTTT.

This chain uses TRBV4-2 with TRBJ2-3; either TRBD1 or TRBD2 may supply D (5 bases each). This CDR3 spans 16 amino acids. CDR1 and CDR2 (germline): LGHNA, YNFKEQ. V was shortened by 0 bases and J by 4 bases, with 14 bases between the two germline ends. The CDR3 DNA sequence: TGTGCCAGCAGCCAAGAGGGGGATGGGGGTGCAGATACGCAGTATTTT. Translated, it gives CASSQEGDGGADTQYF.

The chain has TRBV6-2 or TRBV6-3 and TRBJ1-1, with 7 bases aligning to TRBD1. Trimming removed 2 bases from V and 7 bases from J; junction bases left unmatched: 10. Germline CDR1 and CDR2: MNHEY and SVGEGT. The CDR3 consists of 15 residues. CDR3 protein: CASSYRRQGGFEAFF. The CDR3 DNA reads TGTGCCAGCAGTTACCGTCGACAGGGTGGATTTGAAGCTTTCTTT.

With regard to this clonotype: A junction end diverges from the germline sequence, so it may reflect a read error. The V and J genes are TRBV7-9 and TRBJ1-6, with D maybe TRBD1 (5 bases). The CDR3 is made up of 17 amino acids. Per germline, CDR1 SEHNR and CDR2 FQNEAQ (reference sequence). This CDR3 is CASSLASPLGVGSPPHF. Here the CDR3 DNA reads TGTGCCAGCAGCTTAGCGTCTCCACTAGGGGTTGGCTCACCCCCCCACTTT.

The chain couples TRBV10-1 to TRBJ2-1; D ambiguous. The CDR3 is made up of 14 amino acids. Germline V gene sequence: CDR1 WNHNN, CDR2 SYGVQD (reference sequence). Trimming removed 3 bases at V and 7 bases at J, with 13 bases between. For the CDR3, the DNA is TGCGCCAGCAGTGAATTACTTCCCGGGAATGAGCAGTTCTTC. Translated, it gives CASSELLPGNEQFF.

CDR3 sequence reads: CASTPGPSGANVLTF. The CDR3 DNA reads as TGTGCCAGCACTCCCGGGCCCTCTGGGGCCAACGTCCTGACTTTC. The rearrangement links TRBV6-1 to TRBJ2-6; D is ambiguous. V was trimmed by 7 bases and J by 0 bases, leaving 10 bases between them. CDR3 length: 15 residues. Germline V CDR1 and CDR2: MNHNS, SASEGT.

This clonotype was observed a handful of times. The V gene is TRBV28, the J gene TRBJ2-3; D perhaps matches TRBD2 (5 bases). The CDR3 is 14 residues long. V lost 2 bases, J lost 5 bases, and 11 bases lay in between. Looked up from germline, CDR1 is MDHEN and CDR2 is SYDVKM. The CDR3 spells CASSLLLGRDTQYF. The CDR3 DNA is TGTGCCAGCAGTTTACTTTTAGGGAGAGATACGCAGTATTTT.

The chain joins TRBV12-3 or TRBV12-4 to TRBJ1-2, with D possibly matching TRBD1 (6 bases). V was cut by 3 bases and J by 6 bases, with 14 bases left in between. This CDR3 is 14 amino acids long. CDR3 protein: CASSLWGAGNGYTF. Here the CDR3 DNA reads TGTGCCAGCAGTTTGTGGGGGGCTGGTAATGGCTACACCTTC.

This clonotype was found once. The genes are TRBV6-6 and TRBJ2-3, with 7 positions matching TRBD1. The trim removed 6 bases at V and 0 bases at J, leaving 9 bases unmatched. The CDR3 has 16 amino acids. Per the germline V gene, CDR1 is MNHNY and CDR2 is SVGAGI (reference sequence). This chain's CDR3 is CASRVTAGGSTDTQYF. The CDR3 DNA sequence: TGTGCCAGCAGAGTCACAGCAGGGGGAAGCACAGATACGCAGTATTTT.

For this clonotype: One junction end disagrees with the germline gene, perhaps due to a read error. The chain has TRBV2 and TRBJ2-4; maybe TRBD2 (5 bases). This CDR3 comprises 15 residues. Germline-derived CDR1 and CDR2 are SNHLY and FYNNEI. The CDR3 DNA reads as TGTGCCAGCGACTCTCAGAGCCTAGCCAAGAACATTCAGTACTTC. Translating it yields CASDSQSLAKNIQYF.

This clonotype has at least ten counts. The gene calls are TRBV7-2 and TRBJ1-4; D remains unclear. The CDR3 covers 15 residues. The germline gives CDR1 SGHTA, CDR2 FQGNSA. V lost 1 base and J lost 3, with 9 bases in between. The CDR3, as DNA: TGTGCCAGCAGCTTAGTTCGGAAACCTAATGAAAAACTGTTTTTT. This sequence encodes CASSLVRKPNEKLFF. The full variable domain, its missing parts supplied by reference TRBV7-2 and TRBJ1-4, is GAGVSQSPSNKVTEKGKDVELRCDPISGHTALYWYRQSLGQGLEFLIYFQGNSAPDKSGLPSDRFSAERTGGSVSTLTIQRTQQEDSAVYLCASSLVRKPNEKLFFGSGTQLSVL.

The gene calls are TRBV3-1 and TRBJ2-7, with 7 bases lining up with TRBD1. After removal of 4 bases from V and 3 bases from J, the junction contained 9 bases not matched to a gene. CDR1 and CDR2 (germline): LGHDT, YNNKEL (reference sequence). CDR3 length: 15 amino acids. CDR3 amino acids: CASSRATGSVYEQYF. As DNA, the CDR3 is TGTGCCAGCAGCCGAGCGACAGGGAGCGTCTACGAGCAGTACTTC.

V gene TRBV7-2 combines with J gene TRBJ1-2; D perhaps matches TRBD1 (5 bases). The germline gives CDR1 SGHTA, CDR2 FQGNSA. Trimming pared 5 bases from V and 9 bases from J, leaving 25 bases between. The CDR3 length is 16 residues. Here the CDR3 DNA reads TGTGCCAGCAGCCCCTTAAGTTCCCCGGGACGAAATAGCTACACCTTC. Translation: CASSPLSSPGRNSYTF.

The chain employs TRBV2 and TRBJ2-3, with a possible D match to TRBD2 (6 bases). This CDR3 comprises 15 residues. The germline gives CDR1 SNHLY, CDR2 FYNNEI. Trimming removed 6 bases from V and 4 bases from J, with 17 bases in between. DNA for the CDR3: TGTGCCAGCAGCGAACGACTAGTTCCCGCAGATACGCAGTATTTT. Protein product: CASSERLVPADTQYF.

The gene calls are TRBV9 and TRBJ2-1, with 9 bases identical to TRBD2. The germline CDR1 and CDR2 sequences are SGDLS and YYNGEE. Trimming took 0 bases from V and 9 from J; bases not matched to a gene: 10. The CDR3 runs 16 residues. The DNA for the CDR3 is TGTGCCAGCAGCGTAGTCGGAGCGGGAGGCCGGGTTGAGCAGTTCTTC. This encodes CASSVVGAGGRVEQFF.

V usage is TRBV4-2 and J usage is TRBJ2-7; TRBD1 aligns across 9 bases. Germline-derived CDR1 and CDR2 are LGHNA and YNFKEQ. The CDR3 length is 15 residues. Trimming took 4 bases from V and 0 from J; bases not matched to a gene: 4. The CDR3: CASSRGTGNSYEQYF. The CDR3 bases are TGTGCCAGCAGCCGAGGGACAGGGAACTCCTACGAGCAGTACTTC.